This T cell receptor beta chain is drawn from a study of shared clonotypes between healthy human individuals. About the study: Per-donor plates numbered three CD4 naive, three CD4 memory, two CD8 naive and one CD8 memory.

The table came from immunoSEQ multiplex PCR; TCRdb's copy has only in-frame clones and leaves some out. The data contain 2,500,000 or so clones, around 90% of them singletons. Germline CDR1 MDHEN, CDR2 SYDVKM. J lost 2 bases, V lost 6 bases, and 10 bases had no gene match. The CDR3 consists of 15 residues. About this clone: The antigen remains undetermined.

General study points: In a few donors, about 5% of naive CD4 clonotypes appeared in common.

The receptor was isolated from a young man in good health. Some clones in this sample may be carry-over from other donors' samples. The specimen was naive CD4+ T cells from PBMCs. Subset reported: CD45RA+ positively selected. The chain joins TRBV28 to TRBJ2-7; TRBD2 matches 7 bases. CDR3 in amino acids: CASSPTSGTAYEQYF. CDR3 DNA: TGTGCCAGCAGCCCCACCAGCGGGACGGCCTACGAGCAGTACTTC.